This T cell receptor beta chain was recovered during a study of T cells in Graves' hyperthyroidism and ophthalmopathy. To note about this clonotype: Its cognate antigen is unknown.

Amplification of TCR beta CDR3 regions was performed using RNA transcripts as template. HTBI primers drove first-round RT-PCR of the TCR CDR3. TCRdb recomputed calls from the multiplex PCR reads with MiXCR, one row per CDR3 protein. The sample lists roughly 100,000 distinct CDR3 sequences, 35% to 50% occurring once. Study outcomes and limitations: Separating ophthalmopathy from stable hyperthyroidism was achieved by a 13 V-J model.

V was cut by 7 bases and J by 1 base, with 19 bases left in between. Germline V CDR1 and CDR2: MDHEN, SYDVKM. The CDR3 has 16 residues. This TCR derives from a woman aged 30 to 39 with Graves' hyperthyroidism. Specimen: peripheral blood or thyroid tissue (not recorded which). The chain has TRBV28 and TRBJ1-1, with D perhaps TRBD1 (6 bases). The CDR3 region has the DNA TGTGCCAGCACCAAGACGAAAGGGGGGGAGAACACTGAAGCTTTCTTT. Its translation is CASTKTKGGENTEAFF.